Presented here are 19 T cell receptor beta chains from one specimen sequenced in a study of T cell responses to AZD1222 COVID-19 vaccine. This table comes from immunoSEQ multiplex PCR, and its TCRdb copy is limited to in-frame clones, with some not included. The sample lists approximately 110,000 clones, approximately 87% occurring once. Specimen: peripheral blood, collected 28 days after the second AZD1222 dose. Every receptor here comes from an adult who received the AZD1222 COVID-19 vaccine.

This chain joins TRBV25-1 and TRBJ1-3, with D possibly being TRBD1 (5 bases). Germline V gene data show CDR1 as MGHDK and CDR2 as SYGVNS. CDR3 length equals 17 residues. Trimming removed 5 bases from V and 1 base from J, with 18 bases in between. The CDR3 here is CASSPGGTWWSGNTIYF. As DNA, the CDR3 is TGTGCCAGCAGTCCGGGGGGGACTTGGTGGTCTGGAAACACCATATATTTT.

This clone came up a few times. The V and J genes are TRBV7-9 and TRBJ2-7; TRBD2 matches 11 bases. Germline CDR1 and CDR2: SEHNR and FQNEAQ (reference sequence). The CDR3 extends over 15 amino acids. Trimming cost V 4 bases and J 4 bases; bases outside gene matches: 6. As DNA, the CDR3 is TGTGCCAGCAGCTCCCCCGGGACTAGCGGATACGAGCAGTACTTC. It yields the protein CASSSPGTSGYEQYF.

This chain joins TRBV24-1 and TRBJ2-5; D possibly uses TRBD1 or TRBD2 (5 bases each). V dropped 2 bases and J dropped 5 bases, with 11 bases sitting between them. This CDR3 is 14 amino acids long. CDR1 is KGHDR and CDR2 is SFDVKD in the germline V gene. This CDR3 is CATSDWAGSETQYF. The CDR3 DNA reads TGTGCCACCAGTGATTGGGCAGGGAGTGAGACCCAGTACTTC.

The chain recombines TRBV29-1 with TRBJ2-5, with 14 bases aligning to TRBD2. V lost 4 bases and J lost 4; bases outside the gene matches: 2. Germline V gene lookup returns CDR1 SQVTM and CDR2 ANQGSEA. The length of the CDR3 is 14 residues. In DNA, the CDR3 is TGCAGCGTTGGACTAGCGGGAGGGGTAGAGACCCAGTACTTC. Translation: CSVGLAGGVETQYF.

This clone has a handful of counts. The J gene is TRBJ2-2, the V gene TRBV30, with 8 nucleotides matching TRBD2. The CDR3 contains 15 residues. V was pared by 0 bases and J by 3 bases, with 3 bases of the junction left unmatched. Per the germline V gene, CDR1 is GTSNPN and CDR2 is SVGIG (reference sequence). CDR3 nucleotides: TGTGCCTGGAGTGTAGGGACTAGGGACACCGGGGAGCTGTTTTTT. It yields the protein CAWSVGTRDTGELFF. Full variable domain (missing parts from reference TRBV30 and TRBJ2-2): SQTIHQWPATLVQPVGSPLSLECTVEGTSNPNLYWYRQAAGRGLQLLFYSVGIGQISSEVPQNLSASRPQDRQFILSSKKLLLSDSGFYLCAWSVGTRDTGELFFGEGSRLTVL.

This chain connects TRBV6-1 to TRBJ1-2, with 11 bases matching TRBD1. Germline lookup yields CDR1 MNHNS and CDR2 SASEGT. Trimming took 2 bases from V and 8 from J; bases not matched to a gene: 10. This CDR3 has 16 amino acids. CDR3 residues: CASSEKFWDRGRGYTF. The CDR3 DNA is TGTGCCAGCAGTGAAAAGTTTTGGGACAGGGGGAGAGGCTACACCTTC.

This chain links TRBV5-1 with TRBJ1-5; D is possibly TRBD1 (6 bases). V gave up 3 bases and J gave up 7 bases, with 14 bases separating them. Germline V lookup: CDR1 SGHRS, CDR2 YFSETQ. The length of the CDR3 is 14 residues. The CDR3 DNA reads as TGCGCCAGCAGCTCCGGACAGTCTGGACAGCCCCAGCATTTT. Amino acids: CASSSGQSGQPQHF. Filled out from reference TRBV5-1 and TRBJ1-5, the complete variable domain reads KAGVTQTPRYLIKTRGQQVTLSCSPISGHRSVSWYQQTPGQGLQFLFEYFSETQRNKGNFPGRFSGRQFSNSRSEMNVSTLELGDSALYLCASSSGQSGQPQHFGDGTRLSIL.

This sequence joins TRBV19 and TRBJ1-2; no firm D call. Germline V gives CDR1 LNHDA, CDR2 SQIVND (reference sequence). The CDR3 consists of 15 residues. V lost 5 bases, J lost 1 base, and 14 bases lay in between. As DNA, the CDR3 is TGTGCCAGTAGTCCTATCCCAGGCAATAACTATGGCTACACCTTC. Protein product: CASSPIPGNNYGYTF.

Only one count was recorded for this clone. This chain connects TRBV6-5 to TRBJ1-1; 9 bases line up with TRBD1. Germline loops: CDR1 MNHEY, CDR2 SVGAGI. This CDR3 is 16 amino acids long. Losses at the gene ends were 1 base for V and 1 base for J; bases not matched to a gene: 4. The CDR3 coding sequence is TGTGCCAGCAGTTACTTTACAGGGGGCCCGAACACTGAAGCTTTCTTT. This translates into CASSYFTGGPNTEAFF.

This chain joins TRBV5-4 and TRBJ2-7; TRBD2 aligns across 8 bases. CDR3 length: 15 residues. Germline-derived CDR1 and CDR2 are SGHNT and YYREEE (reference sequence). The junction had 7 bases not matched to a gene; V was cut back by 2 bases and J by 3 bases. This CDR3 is CASSFAAGELYEQYF. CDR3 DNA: TGTGCCAGCAGCTTTGCAGCGGGAGAACTCTACGAGCAGTACTTC.

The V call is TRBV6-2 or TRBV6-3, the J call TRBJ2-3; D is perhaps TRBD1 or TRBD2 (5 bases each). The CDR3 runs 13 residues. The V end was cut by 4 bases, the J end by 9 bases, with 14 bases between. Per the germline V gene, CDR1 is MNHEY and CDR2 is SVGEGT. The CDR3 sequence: CASSLTERGTQYF. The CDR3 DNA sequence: TGTGCCAGCAGTTTGACAGAGAGGGGCACGCAGTATTTT.

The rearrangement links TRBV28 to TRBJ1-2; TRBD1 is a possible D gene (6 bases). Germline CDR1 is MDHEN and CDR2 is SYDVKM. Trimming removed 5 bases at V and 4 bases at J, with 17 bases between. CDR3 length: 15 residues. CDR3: CASSAEQGWAYGYTF. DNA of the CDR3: TGTGCCAGCAGTGCAGAACAGGGTTGGGCCTATGGCTACACCTTC.

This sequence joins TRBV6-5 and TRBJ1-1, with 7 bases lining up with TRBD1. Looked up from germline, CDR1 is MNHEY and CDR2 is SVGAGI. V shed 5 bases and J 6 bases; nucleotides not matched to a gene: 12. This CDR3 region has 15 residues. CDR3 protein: CASSPISGQAAEAFF. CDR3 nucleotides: TGTGCCAGCAGTCCTATTTCCGGACAGGCCGCTGAAGCTTTCTTT.

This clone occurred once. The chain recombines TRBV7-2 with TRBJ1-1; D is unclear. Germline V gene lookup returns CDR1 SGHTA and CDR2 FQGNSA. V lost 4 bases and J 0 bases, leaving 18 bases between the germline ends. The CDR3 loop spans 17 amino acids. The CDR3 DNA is TGTGCCAGCAGCTCCCGCCGGGGAATCGCGTTGAACACTGAAGCTTTCTTT. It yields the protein CASSSRRGIALNTEAFF.

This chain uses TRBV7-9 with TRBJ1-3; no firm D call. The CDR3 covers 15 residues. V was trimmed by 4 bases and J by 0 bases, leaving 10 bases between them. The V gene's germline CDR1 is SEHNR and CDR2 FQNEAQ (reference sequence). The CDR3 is CASSSIRTSGNTIYF. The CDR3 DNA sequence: TGTGCCAGCAGCTCAATCAGAACCTCTGGAAACACCATATATTTT.

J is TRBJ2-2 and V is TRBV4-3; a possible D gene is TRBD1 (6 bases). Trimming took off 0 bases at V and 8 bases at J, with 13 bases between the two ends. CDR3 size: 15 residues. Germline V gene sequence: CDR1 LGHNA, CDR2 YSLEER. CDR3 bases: TGCGCCAGCAGCCAAGAGGACAGTAGGGGTGGGGAGCTGTTTTTT. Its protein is CASSQEDSRGGELFF.

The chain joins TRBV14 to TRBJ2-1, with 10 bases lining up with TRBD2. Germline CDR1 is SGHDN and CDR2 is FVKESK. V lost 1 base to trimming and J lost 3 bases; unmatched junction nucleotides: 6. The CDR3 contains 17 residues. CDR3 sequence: CASSQASGGRGYNEQFF. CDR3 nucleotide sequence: TGTGCCAGCAGCCAAGCTAGCGGGGGCCGGGGCTACAATGAGCAGTTCTTC.

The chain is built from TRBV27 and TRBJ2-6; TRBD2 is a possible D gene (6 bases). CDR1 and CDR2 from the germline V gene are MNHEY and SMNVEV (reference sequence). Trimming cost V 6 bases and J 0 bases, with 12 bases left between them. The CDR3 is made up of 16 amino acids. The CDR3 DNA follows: TGTGCCAGCAGCCCCGCCGGGGGCTCTGGGGCCAACGTCCTGACTTTC. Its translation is CASSPAGGSGANVLTF.

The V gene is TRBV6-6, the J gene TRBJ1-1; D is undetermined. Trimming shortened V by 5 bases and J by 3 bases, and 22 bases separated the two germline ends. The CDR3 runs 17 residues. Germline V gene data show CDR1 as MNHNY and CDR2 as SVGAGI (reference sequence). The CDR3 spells CASSQPRGGGADTEAFF. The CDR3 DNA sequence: TGTGCCAGCAGTCAACCTCGTGGAGGAGGCGCGGACACTGAAGCTTTCTTT.